This T cell receptor (beta chain) stems from a study of tumor-infiltrating lymphocytes in primary liver carcinoma. General study points: The overlap of tumor-adjacent and tumor-blood pairs was smaller than that of tumor region pairs. It was observed that only about 8-24% of the top clones appeared in every one of the five tumor regions.

The study co-extracted DNA and RNA from roughly 20-30 mg of unsorted bulk tissue. A note on this clonotype: What it binds is not known.

Priming with a constant-region primer yielded TCR beta cDNA from 400 to 500 ng total RNA. TCR beta libraries came from three nested multiplex PCR rounds using slightly modified ARM-PCR. The first two PCR rounds, around 10 cycles each, used TRBV1-TRBV30 forward primers and a C-beta reverse primer. TCRdb independently ran MiXCR on the multiplex PCR reads; one entry per CDR3 protein. The sample holds tens of thousands of distinct CDR3 sequences; 79% are singletons and the top ten take over 30%. Germline V gene data show CDR1 as GTSNPN and CDR2 as SVGIG (reference sequence). The V and J ends lost 5 bases and 8 bases respectively, with 18 bases between them. There are 13 residues in the CDR3.

This TCR was recovered from a woman aged 30 to 39 with primary liver carcinoma and hepatitis B virus infection. Sequencing used liver tumor tissue from sampling region 4. Subset denoted: tumor region T4, right-lateral pole. The V and J genes are TRBV30 and TRBJ1-1, with a weak D call TRBD1 (6 bases). The CDR3 sequence: CAWGTDRLTEAFF. In nucleotides, the CDR3 is TGTGCCTGGGGCACGGACAGATTGACCGAAGCTTTCTTT.